This is a list of T cell receptor beta chains from one sample in a study of CD8 T cells in Susac syndrome. TCRdb analysed the immunoSEQ multiplex PCR reads with MiXCR anew, one entry per CDR3 protein. The sample has roughly 120,000 distinct CDR3 sequences; approximately 95% are singletons. The sample taken for sequencing was CD8+ T cells from PBMCs. These receptors were collected from a human donor with multiple sclerosis. CDR3s include the opening cysteine and the closing phenylalanine or tryptophan. The order of the fields is V gene, J gene, clone size, D gene, CDR3 DNA, CDR3 protein. The D gene is left open where the match is weak. Rows give clone size only sometimes, using once, few, many, or a class for an expanded clone.

>TRBV12-3/TRBV12-4|TRBJ2-1|NA|TRBD2
TGTGCCAGCAGTTCTTGGCTAGCGGGGCTCTACAATGAGCAGTTCTTC
CASSSWLAGLYNEQFF
>TRBV19|TRBJ1-1|NA|NA
TGTGCCAGTACCCTTGGGGTGTCGGGTGAAGCTTTCTTT
CASTLGVSGEAFF
>TRBV5-6|TRBJ2-1|NA|TRBD2
TGTGCCAGCAGCGCCGGGACTAGCGGGAGTAATGAGCAGTTCTTC
CASSAGTSGSNEQFF
>TRBV29-1|TRBJ2-7|NA|NA
TGCAGCGTTGACTGGGGGGGCGACGAGCAGTACTTC
CSVDWGGDEQYF
>TRBV6-2/TRBV6-3|TRBJ2-5|NA|TRBD2
TGTGCCAGCTGCGCGGGGGGATGGGAGACCCAGTACTTC
CASCAGGWETQYF
>TRBV29-1|TRBJ2-1|NA|TRBD2
TGCAGCGTTCAGGGTAGCGGGAGGAGGGGTACCTACAATGAGCAGTTCTTC
CSVQGSGRRGTYNEQFF
>TRBV6-4|TRBJ2-7|NA|NA
TGTGCCAGCAGTGACCTTCCCGAGCAGTACTTC
CASSDLPEQYF
>TRBV29-1|TRBJ1-2|NA|TRBD1
TGCAGCGTGGGACCGGGACAGGGGTACTATGGCTACACCTTC
CSVGPGQGYYGYTF
>TRBV6-5|TRBJ2-1|once|TRBD2
TGTGCCAGCAGTTATCGACTAGCGGGGGGGCCCGTCAATGAGCAGTTCTTC
CASSYRLAGGPVNEQFF
>TRBV27|TRBJ2-7|NA|TRBD1
TGTGCCAGCAGTTTTATTCAGGGGGCACCGTACGAGCAGTACTTC
CASSFIQGAPYEQYF
>TRBV7-8|TRBJ1-4|NA|NA
TGTGCCAGCAGCTTAGCATTAGGGAGCGGTGAAAAACTGTTTTTT
CASSLALGSGEKLFF
>TRBV5-1|TRBJ2-5|once|NA
TGCGCCAGCAGCTTTAGAGGCCCCCAAGAGACCCAGTACTTC
CASSFRGPQETQYF
>TRBV24-1|TRBJ2-7|NA|NA
TGTGCCACCAGTGATTTGCGTGACAGGTCCCACGAGCAGTACTTC
CATSDLRDRSHEQYF
>TRBV5-1|TRBJ2-1|NA|TRBD2
TGCGCCAGCAGCTCCGAGAGGGAGGGGTACAATGAGCAGTTCTTC
CASSSEREGYNEQFF
>TRBV12-3/TRBV12-4|TRBJ2-1|few|NA
TGTGCCAGCCGGGGCAATGAGCAGTTCTTC
CASRGNEQFF
>TRBV3-1|TRBJ1-3|NA|NA
TGTGCCAGCAGCCAAAGGTCTGGAAACACCATATATTTT
CASSQRSGNTIYF
>TRBV7-9|TRBJ2-3|NA|TRBD2
TGTGCCAGCAGCCTTGGGACTAGCGCTGCAGATACGCAGTATTTT
CASSLGTSAADTQYF
>TRBV4-1|TRBJ1-1|NA|TRBD1
TGCGCCAGCAGCCAAGTGACAGGGGGCACTGAAGCTTTCTTT
CASSQVTGGTEAFF
>TRBV9|TRBJ2-7|few|TRBD2
TGTGCCAGCAGCTTCGGAGCGGGGGAGCAGTACTTC
CASSFGAGEQYF
>TRBV27|TRBJ2-7|NA|TRBD1
TGTGCCAGCAAACCGGGACAGGGCTTCTCCTACGAGCAGTACTTC
CASKPGQGFSYEQYF
>TRBV27|TRBJ2-7|few|NA
TGTGCCAGCAGCACAGGACGGTCCTACGAGCAGTACTTC
CASSTGRSYEQYF
>TRBV9|TRBJ1-6|NA|NA
TGTGCCAGCAGCGTAGATTTCGGATCGAATAATTCACCCCTCCACTTT
CASSVDFGSNNSPLHF